This TCR beta chain emerged from a study of CD8 T cells in Susac syndrome. Study-wide points: Only a relatively small number of individuals were included in the TCR sequencing and HLA analysis.

Worth noting for this clonotype: The antigen is not known.

CDR3 length equals 15 residues. V lost 6 bases and J 5 bases, leaving 21 bases between the germline ends. CDR1 is SGHKS and CDR2 is YYEKEE in the germline V gene (reference sequence). Reverse transcription of about 0.45 to 1 ug RNA was performed with random hexamers. TCRdb independently ran MiXCR on the immunoSEQ multiplex PCR reads; one entry per CDR3 protein. The sample gives hundreds of thousands of distinct CDR3 sequences, over 75% of which show up once; around 0.18% is in the top ten. The sequence derives from a human donor with multiple sclerosis. Sequences were obtained from CD8+ T cells from PBMCs. The chain carries TRBV5-5 and TRBJ2-7; perhaps TRBD1 as D (6 bases). CDR3 sequence: CASNRWQGPSNEQYF. CDR3 coding DNA: TGTGCCAGCAACAGATGGCAGGGGCCGTCCAACGAGCAGTACTTC.